The sequence of this T cell receptor (beta chain) was determined in a study of blood T cell repertoires in COVID-19. V lost 7 bases to trimming and J lost 6 bases, with 10 bases between them. There are 13 residues in the CDR3. Germline V gives CDR1 MGHRA, CDR2 YSYEKL. Sequencing used immunoSEQ multiplex PCR; TCRdb keeps in-frame clones, though not all of them. The repertoire includes about 120,000 clones, roughly 83% of them detected once, and approximately 3.9% sits in the top ten. Source material: peripheral blood. This receptor was identified in a woman over 75 with acute or convalescent COVID-19. The J gene is TRBJ1-6, the V gene TRBV4-1, with D maybe TRBD1 (6 bases). The CDR3 spells CASMGATNSPLHF. The CDR3 DNA reads TGCGCCAGCATGGGGGCAACTAATTCACCCCTCCACTTT.